A single sample gave rise to the 25 T cell receptor beta chains below, sequenced in a study of T cell repertoires in cytomegalovirus infection. TCRdb independently ran MiXCR on the reads; one entry per CDR3 protein. The data contain 50,000 to 60,000 distinct CDR3 sequences, 15% to 20% of them seen just once; the ten biggest clones take up around three quarters. Their recognized antigens are unknown. The material was CD8+ T cells from cultured PBMCs, obtained from culture after CMV antigen stimulation. These receptors were taken from a human donor in good health (CMV status not recorded). Some clones in this sample may be carry-over from other donors' samples.

This clonotype was counted between two and nine times. The J gene is TRBJ2-5, the V gene TRBV4-3; D possibly uses TRBD1 or TRBD2 (7 bases each). The CDR3 is 16 residues long. V lost 1 base to trimming and J lost 5 bases, with 17 bases between them. The germline CDR1 and CDR2 sequences are LGHNA and YSLEER. In DNA, the CDR3 is TGCGCCAGCAGCCAAGGCCCGGGGAGGGGGCTGGAGACCCAGTACTTC. This sequence encodes CASSQGPGRGLETQYF.

V is TRBV28 and J is TRBJ2-7; weak D call: TRBD1 (6 bases). CDR1 and CDR2 from the germline V gene are MDHEN and SYDVKM. The CDR3 spans 14 residues. V dropped 5 bases and J dropped 5 bases, with 16 bases sitting between them. In DNA, the CDR3 is TGTGCCAGCAGTCCCCGCAGGGGCGAGGACGAGCAGTACTTC. Translated: CASSPRRGEDEQYF.

The chain joins TRBV20-1 to TRBJ1-5, with D perhaps TRBD1 (5 bases). The CDR3 is 14 residues long. Trimming took off 0 bases at V and 4 bases at J, with 10 bases between the two ends. CDR1 is DFQATT and CDR2 is SNEGSKA in the germline V gene (reference sequence). CDR3 bases: TGCAGTGCTAGAGACAGGGATTGGAATCAGCCCCAGCATTTT. Translation gives CSARDRDWNQPQHF.

This clonotype was counted only a few times. V is TRBV6-5 and J is TRBJ2-1, with 8 bases matching TRBD1. Germline CDR1 reads MNHEY; CDR2 reads SVGAGI. The CDR3 sequence is 15 residues long. Unmatched junction bases numbered 5, after V lost 0 bases and J lost 7 bases. DNA of the CDR3: TGTGCCAGCAGTTACTCACGGGACAGGAATAATGAGCAGTTCTTC. This sequence encodes CASSYSRDRNNEQFF.

This clonotype was detected a few times. J is TRBJ1-2 and V is TRBV7-6, with a weak D call TRBD1 (5 bases). The V end lost 5 bases, the J end lost 1 base, and 23 bases lay between the germline ends. The CDR3 loop spans 18 amino acids. Germline V gene lookup returns CDR1 SGHVS and CDR2 FNYEAQ. The CDR3 sequence: CASSPSTVGKSYNYGYTF. DNA for the CDR3: TGTGCCAGCAGCCCCTCGACAGTGGGGAAATCCTATAACTATGGCTACACCTTC.

Only a few counts were recorded for this clonotype. The rearrangement uses TRBV7-6 and TRBJ2-5; tentative D call: TRBD2 (5 bases). This CDR3 has 14 amino acids. Trimming took off 6 bases at V and 4 bases at J, with 15 bases between the two ends. The germline gives CDR1 SGHVS, CDR2 FNYEAQ. Written as DNA, the CDR3 is TGTGCCAGCAGTACGGGTCGCGGGCGAGAGACCCAGTACTTC. Protein product: CASSTGRGRETQYF.

The chain recombines TRBV4-1 with TRBJ2-3; D is ambiguous. The CDR3 covers 15 residues. Looked up from germline, CDR1 is MGHRA and CDR2 is YSYEKL. Between the trimmed V and J ends, which lost 0 bases and 2 bases, there was a span of 9 bases. The CDR3 region is CASSQDRGITDTQYF. The DNA of the CDR3 is TGCGCCAGCAGCCAAGATCGTGGGATCACAGATACGCAGTATTTT.

The chain carries TRBV11-2 and TRBJ1-3; D is ambiguous. V was cut by 7 bases and J by 0 bases, with 16 bases left in between. This CDR3 region has 16 residues. The germline gives CDR1 SGHAT, CDR2 FQNNGV. In DNA form, the CDR3 reads TGTGCCAGCACCCCGCGGTTCCTTCCCTCTGGAAACACCATATATTTT. Residues: CASTPRFLPSGNTIYF.

The chain employs TRBV11-1 and TRBJ2-1, with TRBD1 as a possible D gene (6 bases). Germline assignment: CDR1 SGHAT and CDR2 FQDESV (reference sequence). The CDR3 is 15 residues long. Trimming left V 0 bases short and J 7 bases short, with 13 bases between. In DNA form, the CDR3 reads TGTGCCAGCAGCTTAGCGACAGGCTCAAGGAATGAGCAGTTCTTC. Translated, it gives CASSLATGSRNEQFF.

The genes are TRBV7-2 and TRBJ2-7; D is unresolved. Per germline, CDR1 SGHTA and CDR2 FQGNSA. This CDR3 has 14 amino acids. V dropped 1 base and J dropped 1 base, with 8 bases sitting between them. CDR3 sequence: CASSLEVGSYEQYF. The CDR3 DNA reads as TGTGCCAGCAGCTTAGAGGTGGGATCCTACGAGCAGTACTTC.

This chain joins TRBV7-8 and TRBJ2-5, with 10 bases lining up with TRBD2. V lost 7 bases to trimming and J lost 4 bases; unmatched junction nucleotides: 12. This CDR3 region has 16 residues. Germline CDR1 and CDR2: SGHVS and FQNEAQ. CDR3: CASINQRGGSAETQYF. The CDR3 nucleotides are TGTGCCAGCATCAATCAGCGGGGGGGTTCGGCAGAGACCCAGTACTTC.

Sample share makes this clonotype hyperexpanded. The chain combines TRBV4-3 with TRBJ2-6; TRBD1 matches 8 bases. V dropped 0 bases and J dropped 1; count of bases not matched to a gene: 14. CDR1 is LGHNA and CDR2 is YSLEER in the germline V gene. The CDR3 is 21 residues long. CDR3 DNA: TGCGCCAGCAGCCAAGATATTTTCGGACAGGGACTTTTTTCTGGGGCCAACGTCCTGACTTTC. Amino acid sequence: CASSQDIFGQGLFSGANVLTF.

The chain recombines TRBV4-1 with TRBJ1-1; D gene unclear. Trimming left V 4 bases short and J 1 base short, with 10 bases between. CDR3 length: 14 residues. In germline, CDR1 is MGHRA, CDR2 YSYEKL. The CDR3 DNA is TGCGCCAGCAGCCTCCCTCGTGGGAACACTGAAGCTTTCTTT. Translation: CASSLPRGNTEAFF.

The rearrangement uses TRBV6-2 or TRBV6-3 and TRBJ2-1; possible D gene TRBD1, 5 bases. Per the germline V gene, CDR1 is MNHEY and CDR2 is SVGEGT. Trimming cost V 5 bases and J 5 bases, with 19 bases left between them. This CDR3 spans 16 amino acids. Here the CDR3 reads CASSRGQTTADNEQFF. The CDR3, as DNA: TGTGCCAGCAGTAGGGGCCAAACTACAGCAGACAATGAGCAGTTCTTC.

This clonotype has a handful of counts. The chain uses TRBV7-2 and TRBJ2-7; 7 bases are shared with TRBD1. CDR1 is SGHTA, CDR2 FQGNSA, per germline. The CDR3 length is 14 residues. V was pared by 2 bases and J by 3 bases, with 4 bases of the junction left unmatched. CDR3 coding DNA: TGTGCCAGCAGCTTATCGGGACAGAGCTACGAGCAGTACTTC. It is translated as CASSLSGQSYEQYF.

This clonotype was seen more than once but under ten times. This chain links TRBV5-6 with TRBJ1-6; unclear D gene. The V gene lost 0 bases and the J gene lost 10 bases, with 11 bases spanning the gap. The CDR3 runs 14 residues. Per germline, CDR1 SGHDT and CDR2 YYEEEE. CDR3 amino acids: CASSLEVSGSPLHF. CDR3 DNA sequence: TGTGCCAGCAGCTTGGAGGTTTCGGGATCACCCCTCCACTTT. Looking up the rest from reference TRBV5-6 and TRBJ1-6 gives the full variable domain: DAGVTQSPTHLIKTRGQQVTLRCSPKSGHDTVSWYQQALGQGPQFIFQYYEEEERQRGNFPDRFSGHQFPNYSSELNVNALLLGDSALYLCASSLEVSGSPLHFGNGTRLTVT.

This clonotype appeared a few times. An end of the junction does not agree with germline; a read error may underlie this. CDR3 sequence (DNA): TGTGCTAGCAGCCTCGGGGCTAGTTTCAATGAGCAGTTCTTC. Protein: CASSLGASFNEQFF. The chain recombines TRBV7-6 with TRBJ2-1; tentatively, D is TRBD1 or TRBD2 (5 bases each). Looked up from germline, CDR1 is SGHVS and CDR2 is FNYEAQ. The CDR3 totals 14 residues.

The rearrangement uses TRBV20-1 and TRBJ1-2; 11 bases are shared with TRBD1. V gave up 5 bases and J gave up 8 bases; unmatched junction bases: 7. Germline CDR1 and CDR2: DFQATT and SNEGSKA (reference sequence). The CDR3 sequence is 13 residues long. This CDR3 reads CSAFGQGAGGYTF. The CDR3 coding sequence is TGCAGTGCTTTCGGACAGGGGGCAGGGGGCTACACCTTC.

V gene TRBV7-9 combines with J gene TRBJ1-1; D is unresolved. The CDR3 covers 14 residues. The germline CDR1 and CDR2 sequences are SEHNR and FQNEAQ (reference sequence). V lost 4 bases and J lost 0, with 9 bases in between. CDR3 coding DNA: TGTGCCAGCAGCTATCAACCTATGAACACTGAAGCTTTCTTT. It codes for CASSYQPMNTEAFF.

This rearrangement joins TRBV10-3 to TRBJ1-1; D is uncertain. The CDR3 runs 15 residues. V lost 0 bases and J 0 bases, leaving 8 bases between the germline ends. The germline gives CDR1 ENHRY, CDR2 SYGVKD. CDR3 sequence (DNA): TGTGCCATCAGTGAGTCATGGGATATGAACACTGAAGCTTTCTTT. This sequence encodes CAISESWDMNTEAFF.

This clonotype has a single count. This sequence joins TRBV5-1 and TRBJ2-7; TRBD1 might be the D (5 bases). Trimming stripped 4 bases from V and 3 bases from J, with 17 bases between. The CDR3 spans 15 residues. Germline-derived CDR1 and CDR2 are SGHRS and YFSETQ. The CDR3 nucleotides read TGCGCCAGCAGCCCCCCTCACTCAGGGAACTACGAGCAGTACTTC. It encodes CASSPPHSGNYEQYF.

There are a few counts of this clonotype. V is TRBV5-1 and J is TRBJ2-1, with D uncertain. The V and J ends lost 2 bases and 7 bases respectively, with 16 bases between them. There are 15 residues in the CDR3. CDR1 is SGHRS and CDR2 is YFSETQ in the germline V gene. The CDR3 bases are TGCGCCAGCAGCTTAAAGGCCCCATATTTGAATGAGCAGTTCTTC. Translated: CASSLKAPYLNEQFF.

The chain carries TRBV7-6 and TRBJ1-2, with a weak D call TRBD1 (5 bases). The CDR3 loop spans 14 amino acids. CDR1 is SGHVS, CDR2 FNYEAQ, per germline. V dropped 1 base and J dropped 5 bases, with 11 bases sitting between them. The CDR3: CASSLGDRLYGYTF. CDR3 nucleotides: TGTGCCAGCAGCTTAGGGGACCGGCTGTATGGCTACACCTTC.

This clonotype showed up just a few times. The chain uses TRBV5-1 and TRBJ2-3; 10 bases are shared with TRBD2. Germline CDR1 reads SGHRS; CDR2 reads YFSETQ. The V and J ends lost 0 bases and 0 bases, in that order; junction bases with no gene match: 4. The CDR3 has 17 residues. The CDR3 spells CASSLATSGRSTDTQYF. The DNA of the CDR3 is TGCGCCAGCAGCTTGGCGACTAGCGGGCGAAGCACAGATACGCAGTATTTT.

The rearrangement uses TRBV6-6 and TRBJ2-3, with 8 bases lining up with TRBD2. This CDR3 spans 16 amino acids. Germline CDR1 MNHNY, CDR2 SVGAGI (reference sequence). With 0 bases clipped from V and 6 bases from J, the junction kept 8 bases outside the gene matches. The chain's CDR3 is CASSYSIRGGPDTQYF. The CDR3, as DNA: TGTGCCAGCAGTTACTCGATTCGGGGGGGGCCTGATACGCAGTATTTT.